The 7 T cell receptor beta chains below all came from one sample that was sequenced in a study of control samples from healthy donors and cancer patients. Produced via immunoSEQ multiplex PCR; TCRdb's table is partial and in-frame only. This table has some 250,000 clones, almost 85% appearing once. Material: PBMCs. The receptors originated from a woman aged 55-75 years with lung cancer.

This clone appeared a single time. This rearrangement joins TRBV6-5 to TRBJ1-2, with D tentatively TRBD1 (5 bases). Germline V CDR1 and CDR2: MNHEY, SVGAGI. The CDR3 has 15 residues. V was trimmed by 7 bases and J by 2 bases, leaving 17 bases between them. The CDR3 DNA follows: TGTGCCAGCATCGAACGGGGGTTCCTGAACTATGGCTACACCTTC. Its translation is CASIERGFLNYGYTF.

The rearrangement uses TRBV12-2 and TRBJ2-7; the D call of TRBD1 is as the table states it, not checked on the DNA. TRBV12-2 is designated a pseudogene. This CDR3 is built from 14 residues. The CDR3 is CATRDRGLSYEQYF. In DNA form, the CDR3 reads TGTGCAACCCGAGACAGGGGGCTATCCTACGAGCAGTACTTC.

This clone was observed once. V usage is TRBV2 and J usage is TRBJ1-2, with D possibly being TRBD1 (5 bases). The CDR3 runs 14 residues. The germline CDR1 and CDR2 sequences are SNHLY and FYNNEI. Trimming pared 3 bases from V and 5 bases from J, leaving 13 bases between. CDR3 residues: CASSERGSIYGYTF. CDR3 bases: TGTGCCAGCAGTGAGAGGGGATCCATATATGGCTACACCTTC.

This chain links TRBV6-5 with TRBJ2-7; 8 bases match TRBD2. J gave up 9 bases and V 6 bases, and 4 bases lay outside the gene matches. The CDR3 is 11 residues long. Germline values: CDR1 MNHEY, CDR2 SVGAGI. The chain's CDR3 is CASSLAGRQYF. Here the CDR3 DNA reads TGTGCCAGCAGCTTAGCGGGACGGCAGTACTTC.

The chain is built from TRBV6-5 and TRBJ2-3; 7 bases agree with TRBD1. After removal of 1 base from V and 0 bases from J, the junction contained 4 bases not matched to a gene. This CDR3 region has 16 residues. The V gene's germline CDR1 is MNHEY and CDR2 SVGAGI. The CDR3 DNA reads TGTGCCAGCAGTTACTTGGGACAGACTAGCACAGATACGCAGTATTTT. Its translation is CASSYLGQTSTDTQYF.

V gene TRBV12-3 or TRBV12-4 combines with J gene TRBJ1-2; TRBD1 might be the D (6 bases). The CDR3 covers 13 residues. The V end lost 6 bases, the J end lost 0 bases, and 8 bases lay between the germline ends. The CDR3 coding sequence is TGTGCCAGCAGCCGACAGGCTAACTATGGCTACACCTTC. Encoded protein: CASSRQANYGYTF.

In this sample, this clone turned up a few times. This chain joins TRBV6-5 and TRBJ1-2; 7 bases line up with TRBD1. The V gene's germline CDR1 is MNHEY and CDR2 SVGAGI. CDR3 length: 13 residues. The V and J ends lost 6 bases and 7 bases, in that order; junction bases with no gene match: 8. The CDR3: CASSWTGGGGYTF. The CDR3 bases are TGTGCCAGCAGCTGGACAGGAGGCGGTGGCTACACCTTC.